A single sample is the source of the 18 T cell receptor beta chains below, sequenced in a study of technical replicates of blood from a handful of donors. The data were produced by immunoSEQ multiplex PCR, yet TCRdb's version contains in-frame clones alone and is incomplete. Of tens of thousands of clones listed, over 90% are singletons. Input material: T cells isolated from PBMCs. Every receptor here comes from a human donor in good health.

The chain is built from TRBV19 and TRBJ2-7; D is unclear. V was clipped by 6 bases and J by 2 bases, with 11 bases between them. Germline V gene data show CDR1 as LNHDA and CDR2 as SQIVND (reference sequence). The CDR3 runs 13 residues. The CDR3 DNA reads TGTGCCAGTAGGTCGAGGCCGGCCTACGAGCAGTACTTC. It yields the protein CASRSRPAYEQYF.

This chain uses TRBV19 with TRBJ2-7; the match to TRBD2 covers 8 bases. The CDR3 has 14 residues. After removal of 8 bases from V and 0 bases from J, the junction contained 6 bases not matched to a gene. The germline CDR1 and CDR2 sequences are LNHDA and SQIVND (reference sequence). The CDR3 sequence is CASRAGGYSYEQYF. CDR3 coding DNA: TGTGCCAGTCGGGCGGGAGGCTACTCCTACGAGCAGTACTTC. The entire variable domain, with the rest obtained from reference TRBV19 and TRBJ2-7, is as follows: DGGITQSPKYLFRKEGQNVTLSCEQNLNHDAMYWYRQDPGQGLRLIYYSQIVNDFQKGDIAEGYSVSREKKESFPLTVTSAQKNPTAFYLCASRAGGYSYEQYFGPGTRLTVT.

V and J are TRBV19 and TRBJ1-2, with 8 positions matching TRBD1. This CDR3 is 12 amino acids long. Germline CDR1 is LNHDA and CDR2 is SQIVND (reference sequence). V lost 8 bases, J lost 4 bases, and 3 bases stayed unmatched. The CDR3 loop reads CASGQGGYGYTF. The CDR3 DNA follows: TGTGCCAGTGGACAGGGAGGCTATGGCTACACCTTC.

This chain joins TRBV14 and TRBJ2-5; D possibly corresponds to TRBD1 (5 bases). Trimming pared 2 bases from V and 5 bases from J, leaving 15 bases between. This CDR3 is built from 15 residues. Germline loops: CDR1 SGHDN, CDR2 FVKESK. DNA for the CDR3: TGTGCCAGCAGCCAACTCGAAGGGGTTGGGGAGACCCAGTACTTC. This encodes CASSQLEGVGETQYF.

The chain carries TRBV13 and TRBJ2-7, with D maybe TRBD1 (5 bases). CDR3 length: 16 residues. V was shortened by 4 bases and J by 1 base, with 17 bases between the two germline ends. The germline CDR1 and CDR2 sequences are PRHDT and FYEKMQ (reference sequence). As DNA, the CDR3 is TGTGCCAGCAGCTCGAGGTGGGCAGGGCCTTCCTACGAGCAGTACTTC. As protein: CASSSRWAGPSYEQYF.

The chain links TRBV5-1 to TRBJ2-3, with unresolved D. CDR3 length equals 15 residues. Trimming removed 6 bases from V and 0 bases from J, with 14 bases in between. Germline V gene data show CDR1 as SGHRS and CDR2 as YFSETQ. Here the CDR3 reads CASMWSATSTDTQYF. CDR3 DNA sequence: TGCGCCAGCATGTGGAGCGCAACTAGCACAGATACGCAGTATTTT.

This rearrangement joins TRBV7-3 to TRBJ1-3; D uncertain. Trimming pared 2 bases from V and 4 bases from J, leaving 15 bases between. The CDR3 is 16 amino acids. Per the germline V gene, CDR1 is SGHTA and CDR2 is FQGTGA. The CDR3 protein is CASSLYAGSDGNTIYF. The CDR3 DNA is TGTGCCAGCAGCTTATACGCGGGCAGCGACGGAAACACCATATATTTT.

This clone was seen a single time. The chain employs TRBV4-2 and TRBJ2-5, with a possible D match to TRBD2 (5 bases). CDR1 and CDR2 (germline): LGHNA, YNFKEQ. The ends were cut back, 0 bases at V and 2 bases at J, with 10 bases in the middle. The CDR3 sequence is 15 residues long. This CDR3 is CASSQDPAVQETQYF. The CDR3 coding sequence is TGTGCCAGCAGCCAAGATCCAGCGGTTCAAGAGACCCAGTACTTC.

This chain uses TRBV5-1 with TRBJ2-5; D call uncertain. There are 13 residues in the CDR3. CDR1 and CDR2 (germline): SGHRS, YFSETQ. Trimming took 2 bases from V and 1 from J, leaving 6 bases between them. Written as DNA, the CDR3 is TGCGCCAGCAGCTTACAGACCCAAGAGACCCAGTACTTC. Translated: CASSLQTQETQYF.

The J gene is TRBJ2-1, the V gene TRBV7-3, with 12 bases identical to TRBD2. CDR3 length: 14 residues. The V gene end was trimmed by 2 bases and the J gene end by 8 bases; junction bases not matched to a gene: 1. In germline, CDR1 is SGHTA, CDR2 FQGTGA. The CDR3 region is CASSLRLAGDEQFF. The CDR3 region has the DNA TGTGCCAGCAGCTTACGACTAGCGGGGGATGAGCAGTTCTTC.

V is TRBV4-1 and J is TRBJ2-7; possibly TRBD1 for D (6 bases). The CDR3 is 16 residues long. V dropped 1 base and J dropped 0 bases, with 13 bases sitting between them. Germline V gene sequence: CDR1 MGHRA, CDR2 YSYEKL. The CDR3 DNA follows: TGCGCCAGCAGCCAAGGATGGACAGCCGTCTCCTACGAGCAGTACTTC. Its translation: CASSQGWTAVSYEQYF.

The genes are TRBV18 and TRBJ2-1; 9 nucleotides match TRBD1. Germline V lookup: CDR1 KGHSH, CDR2 LQKENI. The CDR3 is 15 amino acids. The ends lost 3 bases at V and 6 bases at J; junction bases unmatched: 6. CDR3: CASSPLRTGANEQFF. The DNA for the CDR3 is TGTGCCAGCTCACCCCTACGGACAGGGGCCAATGAGCAGTTCTTC.

The rearrangement links TRBV27 to TRBJ2-5, with a weak D call TRBD2 (5 bases). The CDR3 consists of 15 residues. V lost 0 bases to trimming and J lost 0 bases, with 8 bases between them. CDR1 and CDR2 (germline): MNHEY, SMNVEV (reference sequence). The CDR3 protein is CASSLSAGHQETQYF. The CDR3 nucleotides read TGTGCCAGCAGTTTATCCGCGGGCCACCAAGAGACCCAGTACTTC.

The rearrangement joins TRBV25-1 to TRBJ2-1; TRBD1 might be the D (6 bases). Trimming shortened V by 6 bases and J by 14 bases, and 23 bases separated the two germline ends. The CDR3 is 14 residues long. Germline V lookup: CDR1 MGHDK, CDR2 SYGVNS. In DNA form, the CDR3 reads TGTGCCAGCAGCCAAAGGGGACAAGTTCAAGTTAAGTTCTTC. Protein product: CASSQRGQVQVKFF.

This chain connects TRBV27 to TRBJ2-1; 7 bases fit TRBD2. Germline V gene sequence: CDR1 MNHEY, CDR2 SMNVEV (reference sequence). CDR3 length: 15 residues. V was clipped by 5 bases and J by 0 bases; unmatched bases: 4. CDR3 residues: CASSSGVSSYNEQFF. CDR3 DNA: TGTGCCAGCAGTAGCGGGGTGAGCTCCTACAATGAGCAGTTCTTC.

This rearrangement joins TRBV5-1 to TRBJ1-4, with D possibly being TRBD1 (5 bases). Deletions cut 5 bases from V and 13 bases from J, with 15 bases between. The CDR3 loop spans 12 amino acids. Germline loops: CDR1 SGHRS, CDR2 YFSETQ. The DNA for the CDR3 is TGCGCCAGCAGTTCGAGAGGGGAGGGACTGTTTTTT. As protein: CASSSRGEGLFF.

This clone came up a few times. The V gene is TRBV5-1, the J gene TRBJ1-1, with a weak D call TRBD1 (5 bases). CDR1 and CDR2 (germline): SGHRS, YFSETQ. This CDR3 region has 14 residues. The V and J ends lost 4 bases and 1 base respectively, with 11 bases between them. The CDR3 reads CASSRTGENTEAFF. The CDR3 region has the DNA TGCGCCAGCAGCCGTACAGGTGAGAACACTGAAGCTTTCTTT.

As regards this clone: A read error may account for a junction end that differs from germline. Distinct nucleotide sequences in the sample also encode this CDR3. This chain joins TRBV6-5 and TRBJ1-2; 7 bases are shared with TRBD1. Germline values: CDR1 MNHEY, CDR2 SVGAGI. The CDR3 contains 14 residues. The CDR3 DNA follows: TGTGCCAGCAGCCCCTATACAGGGGTGGATGGTTACACCTTC. It translates to CASSPYTGVDGYTF.